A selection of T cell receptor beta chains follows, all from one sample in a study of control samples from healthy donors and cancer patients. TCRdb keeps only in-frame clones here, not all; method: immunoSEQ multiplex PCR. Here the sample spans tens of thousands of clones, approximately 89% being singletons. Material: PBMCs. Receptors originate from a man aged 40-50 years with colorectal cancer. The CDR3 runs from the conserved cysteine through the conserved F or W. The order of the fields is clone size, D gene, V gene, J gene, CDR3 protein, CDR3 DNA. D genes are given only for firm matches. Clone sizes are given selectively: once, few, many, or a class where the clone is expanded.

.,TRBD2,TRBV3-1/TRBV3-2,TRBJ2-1,CASSRLPAGARNEQFF,TGTGCCAGCAGCCGATTGCCAGCGGGAGCAAGGAATGAGCAGTTCTTC
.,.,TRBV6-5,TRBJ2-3,CASSYSRGLGDTQYF,TGTGCCAGCAGTTACTCCCGGGGACTGGGGGATACGCAGTATTTT
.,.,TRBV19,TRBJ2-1,CASSIGGRRADNEQFF,TGTGCCAGTAGTATAGGGGGTCGAAGGGCCGACAATGAGCAGTTCTTC
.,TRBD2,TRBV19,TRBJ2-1,CASSLGPLAGVKNEQFF,TGTGCCAGTAGCCTTGGGCCCCTAGCGGGAGTCAAGAATGAGCAGTTCTTC
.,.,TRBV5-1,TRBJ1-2,CASSLVTGNYGYTF,TGCGCCAGCAGCTTGGTAACAGGGAACTATGGCTACACCTTC
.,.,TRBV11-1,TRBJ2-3,CASSWVGRSTDTQYF,TGTGCCAGCAGCTGGGTGGGACGGAGCACAGATACGCAGTATTTT
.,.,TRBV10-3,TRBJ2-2,CAISGYRTGELFF,TGTGCCATCAGCGGGTATAGAACCGGGGAGCTGTTTTTT
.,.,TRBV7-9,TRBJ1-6,CASSRLSNSPLHF,TGTGCCAGCAGCCGCCTCAGTAATTCACCCCTCCACTTT
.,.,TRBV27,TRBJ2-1,CASSPRLNEQFF,TGTGCCAGCAGTCCCCGCCTCAATGAGCAGTTCTTC
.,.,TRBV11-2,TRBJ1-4,CASSSLRGAGGKLFF,TGTGCCAGCAGCTCCCTCAGGGGTGCGGGGGGAAAACTGTTTTTT
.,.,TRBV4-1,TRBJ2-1,CASSEWPLGEQFF,TGCGCCAGCAGCGAATGGCCCTTAGGGGAGCAGTTCTTC
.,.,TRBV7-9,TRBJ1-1,CASSGSYSEAFF,TGTGCCAGCAGCGGTAGTTATTCAGAAGCTTTCTTT
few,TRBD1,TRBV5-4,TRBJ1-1,CASSLSGQGPEAFF,TGTGCCAGCAGCTTGTCTGGACAGGGCCCTGAAGCTTTCTTT
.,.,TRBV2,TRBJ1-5,CASSGQLSQPQHF,TGTGCCAGCAGTGGACAGCTTAGTCAGCCCCAGCATTTT
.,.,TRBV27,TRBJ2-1,CARLGRQFF,TGTGCCAGACTAGGAAGACAGTTCTTC
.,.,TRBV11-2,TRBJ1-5,CASRPDGYQPQHF,TGTGCCAGCAGACCGGACGGCTATCAGCCCCAGCATTTT
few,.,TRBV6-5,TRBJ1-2,CASRGRTYYGYTF,TGTGCCAGCAGGGGACGGACCTACTATGGCTACACCTTC
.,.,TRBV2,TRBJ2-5,CASSVPGRETQYF,TGTGCCAGCAGTGTTCCGGGGCGAGAGACCCAGTACTTC
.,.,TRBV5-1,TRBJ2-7,CASSFDRHPYEQYF,TGCGCCAGCAGCTTTGACAGGCATCCCTACGAGCAGTACTTC
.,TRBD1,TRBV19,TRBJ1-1,CASRVDRDRTLGNTEAFF,TGTGCCAGTAGAGTTGACCGGGACAGAACCCTAGGGAACACTGAAGCTTTCTTT
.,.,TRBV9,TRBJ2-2,CASSVEPTNTGELFF,TGTGCCAGCAGCGTAGAACCAACCAACACCGGGGAGCTGTTTTTT
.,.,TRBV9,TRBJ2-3,CASSVEGVLTDTQYF,TGTGCCAGCAGCGTAGAGGGGGTCCTCACAGATACGCAGTATTTT
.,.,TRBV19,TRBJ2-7,CASSIGGLGEQYF,TGTGCCAGTAGTATAGGGGGCTTGGGCGAGCAGTACTTC
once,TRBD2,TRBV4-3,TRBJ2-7,CASSQTSGTYEQYF,TGCGCCAGCAGCCAGACTAGCGGGACCTACGAGCAGTACTTC
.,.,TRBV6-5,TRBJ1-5,CASGWEVNQPQHF,TGTGCCAGCGGGTGGGAGGTCAATCAGCCCCAGCATTTT
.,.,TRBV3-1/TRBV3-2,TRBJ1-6,CASSPRVGNSPLHF,TGTGCCAGCAGCCCCAGGGTCGGTAATTCACCCCTCCACTTT
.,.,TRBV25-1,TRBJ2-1,CASSLATYNEQFF,TGTGCCAGCAGCCTGGCTACCTACAATGAGCAGTTCTTC
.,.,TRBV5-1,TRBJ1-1,CASSLYGGKRVIRENTEAFF,TGCGCCAGCAGCTTATATGGGGGGAAGCGGGTTATAAGGGAGAACACTGAAGCTTTCTTT
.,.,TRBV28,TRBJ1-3,CASSTHTYSGNTIYF,TGTGCCAGCAGTACGCACACCTACTCTGGAAACACCATATATTTT
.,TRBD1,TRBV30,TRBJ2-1,CAWRSQGDSEQFF,TGTGCCTGGAGGTCCCAGGGGGATAGTGAGCAGTTCTTC
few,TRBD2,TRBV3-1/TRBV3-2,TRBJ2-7,CASSPPGLGYEQYF,TGTGCCAGCAGCCCTCCGGGACTAGGCTACGAGCAGTACTTC
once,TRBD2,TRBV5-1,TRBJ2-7,CASRPGLAGEGEQYF,TGCGCCAGCAGGCCGGGACTAGCGGGAGAGGGCGAGCAGTACTTC
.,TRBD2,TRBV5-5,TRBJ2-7,CASSFLAGGEQYF,TGTGCCAGCAGCTTTCTAGCGGGAGGCGAGCAGTACTTC
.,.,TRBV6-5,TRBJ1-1,CANEARAGRAFF,TGTGCCAATGAGGCTCGGGCAGGGCGAGCTTTCTTT
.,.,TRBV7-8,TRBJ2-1,CASSPLVKGYNEQFF,TGTGCCAGCAGCCCCCTCGTGAAGGGTTACAATGAGCAGTTCTTC
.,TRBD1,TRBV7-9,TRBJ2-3,CASSLARDSVTTDTQYF,TGTGCCAGCAGCTTAGCTCGGGACAGCGTTACCACAGATACGCAGTATTTT
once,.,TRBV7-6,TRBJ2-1,CASSSPGLEQFF,TGTGCCAGCAGCTCCCCGGGACTCGAGCAGTTCTTC
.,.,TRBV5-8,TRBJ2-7,CASSVTGSEQYF,TGTGCCAGCAGCGTTACAGGGTCCGAGCAGTACTTC
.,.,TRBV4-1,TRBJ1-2,CASSHVLYRDNYGYTF,TGCGCCAGCAGCCACGTCCTTTACAGGGATAACTATGGCTACACCTTC
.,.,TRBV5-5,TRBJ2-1,CASSLAPTRAQEQFF,TGTGCCAGCAGCTTGGCCCCGACTAGGGCGCAAGAGCAGTTCTTC
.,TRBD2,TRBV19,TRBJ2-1,CASSSRGSYNEQFF,TGTGCCAGTAGCTCGCGGGGGTCCTACAATGAGCAGTTCTTC
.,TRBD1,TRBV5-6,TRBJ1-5,CASSARQGASNQPQHF,TGTGCCAGCAGCGCGAGACAGGGGGCGAGCAATCAGCCCCAGCATTTT
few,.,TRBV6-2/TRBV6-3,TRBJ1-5,CASSWTVSNQPQHF,TGTGCCAGCAGTTGGACAGTGAGCAATCAGCCCCAGCATTTT